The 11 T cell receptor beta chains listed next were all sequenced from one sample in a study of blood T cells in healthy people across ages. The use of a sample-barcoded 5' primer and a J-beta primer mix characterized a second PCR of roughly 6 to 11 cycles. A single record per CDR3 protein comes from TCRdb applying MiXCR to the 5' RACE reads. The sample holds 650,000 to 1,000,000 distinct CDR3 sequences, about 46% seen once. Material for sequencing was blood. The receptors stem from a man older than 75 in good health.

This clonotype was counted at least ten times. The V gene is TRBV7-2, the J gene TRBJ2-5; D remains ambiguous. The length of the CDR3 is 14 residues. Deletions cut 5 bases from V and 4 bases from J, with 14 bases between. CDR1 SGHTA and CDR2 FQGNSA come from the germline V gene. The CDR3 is CASSPELLGETQYF. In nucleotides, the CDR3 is TGTGCCAGCAGCCCGGAGCTCTTAGGAGAGACCCAGTACTTC.

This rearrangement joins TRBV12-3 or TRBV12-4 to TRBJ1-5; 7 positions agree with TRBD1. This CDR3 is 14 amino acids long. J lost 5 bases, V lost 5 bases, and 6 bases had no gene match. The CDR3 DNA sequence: TGTGCCAGCAGTCCGACAGGGCAACATCAGCCCCAGCATTTT. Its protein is CASSPTGQHQPQHF.

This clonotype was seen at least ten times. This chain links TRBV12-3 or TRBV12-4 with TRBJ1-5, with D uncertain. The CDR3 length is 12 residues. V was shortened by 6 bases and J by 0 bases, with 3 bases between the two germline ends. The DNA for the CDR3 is TGTGCCAGCAGCTATAGCAATCAGCCCCAGCATTTT. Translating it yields CASSYSNQPQHF.

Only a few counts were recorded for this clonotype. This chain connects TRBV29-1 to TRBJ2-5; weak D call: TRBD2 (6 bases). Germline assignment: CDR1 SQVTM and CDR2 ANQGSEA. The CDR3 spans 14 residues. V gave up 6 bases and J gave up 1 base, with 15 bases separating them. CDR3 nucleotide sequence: TGCAGCGTCGAACCGGGACTGGGCCAAGAGACCCAGTACTTC. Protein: CSVEPGLGQETQYF.

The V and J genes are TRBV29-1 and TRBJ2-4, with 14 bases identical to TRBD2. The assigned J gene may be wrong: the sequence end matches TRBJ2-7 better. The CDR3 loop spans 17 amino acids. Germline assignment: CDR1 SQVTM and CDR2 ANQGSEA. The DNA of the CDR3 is TGCAGCGTTGCCGGGACTAGCGGGAGCTCATTCGGGTACGAGCAGTACTTC. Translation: CSVAGTSGSSFGYEQYF.

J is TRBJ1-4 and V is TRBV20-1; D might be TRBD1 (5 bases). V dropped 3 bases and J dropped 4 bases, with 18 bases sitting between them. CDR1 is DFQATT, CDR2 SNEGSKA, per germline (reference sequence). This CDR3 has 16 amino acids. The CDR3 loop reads CSASDDSPIFNEKLFF. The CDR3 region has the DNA TGCAGTGCTAGTGATGACAGCCCCATCTTTAATGAAAAACTGTTTTTT.

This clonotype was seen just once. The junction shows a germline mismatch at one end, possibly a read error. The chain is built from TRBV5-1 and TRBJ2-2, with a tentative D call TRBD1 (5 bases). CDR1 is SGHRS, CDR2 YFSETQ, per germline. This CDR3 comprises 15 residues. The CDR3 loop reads CASGARNTNTEELFF. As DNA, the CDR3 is TGCGCCAGCGGGGCTAGGAATACGAACACCGAGGAGCTGTTTTTT.

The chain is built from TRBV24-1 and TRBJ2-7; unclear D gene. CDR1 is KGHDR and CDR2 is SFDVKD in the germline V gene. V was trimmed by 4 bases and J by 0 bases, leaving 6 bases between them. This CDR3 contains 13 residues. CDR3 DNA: TGTGCCACCAGTGAGGGCAGCTCCTACGAGCAGTACTTC. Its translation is CATSEGSSYEQYF.

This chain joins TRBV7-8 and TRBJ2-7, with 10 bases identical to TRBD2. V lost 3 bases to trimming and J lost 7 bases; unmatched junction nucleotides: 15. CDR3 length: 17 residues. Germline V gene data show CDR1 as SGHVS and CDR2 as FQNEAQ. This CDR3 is CASSFLGQLAGSNEQYF. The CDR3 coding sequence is TGTGCCAGCAGCTTCCTTGGGCAACTAGCGGGGAGTAATGAGCAGTACTTC.

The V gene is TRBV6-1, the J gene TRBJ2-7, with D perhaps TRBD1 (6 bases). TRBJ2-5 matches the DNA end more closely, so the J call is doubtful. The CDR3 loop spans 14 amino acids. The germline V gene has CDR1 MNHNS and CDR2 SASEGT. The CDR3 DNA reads TGTGCCAGCAGTCCGAGGGGGACGGGCGAGACCCAGTACTTC. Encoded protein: CASSPRGTGETQYF.

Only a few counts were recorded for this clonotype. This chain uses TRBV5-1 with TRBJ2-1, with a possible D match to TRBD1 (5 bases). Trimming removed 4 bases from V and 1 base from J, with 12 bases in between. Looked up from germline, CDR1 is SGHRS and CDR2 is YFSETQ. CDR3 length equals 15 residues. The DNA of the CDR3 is TGCGCCAGCAGCCTAGACAGAAAATCCTACAATGAGCAGTTCTTC. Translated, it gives CASSLDRKSYNEQFF.